These T cell receptor beta chains were read from a single sample in a study of PD-L1 blockade in urothelial cancer. TCRdb's copy holds only in-frame clones and misses some; the assay was immunoSEQ multiplex PCR. The sample holds fewer than 130,000 clones, under 85% seen once. Sequenced material: PBMCs, taken around atezolizumab (anti-PD-L1) treatment. The receptors come from a man aged 50-60 years with urothelial cancer. Both conserved end residues are part of each CDR3. The D gene is left open where the match is weak. Clone size, where shown, is once, few, many, or a class for clones that have expanded.

len: 15; abundance: NA; d_gene: TRBD1; v_gene: TRBV27; j_gene: TRBJ2-3; CDR3aa: CASSLEGGYTDTQYF; CDR3nt: TGTGCCAGCAGTTTAGAAGGGGGCTACACAGATACGCAGTATTTT
len: 16; abundance: NA; d_gene: TRBD2; v_gene: TRBV15; j_gene: TRBJ2-1; CDR3aa: CATSRDGLAGGNEQFF; CDR3nt: TGTGCCACCAGCAGAGATGGACTAGCGGGAGGTAATGAGCAGTTCTTC
len: 16; abundance: NA; d_gene: TRBD2; v_gene: TRBV7-2; j_gene: TRBJ2-3; CDR3aa: CASSPWASGKSDTQYF; CDR3nt: TGTGCCAGCAGCCCATGGGCTAGCGGGAAGTCAGATACGCAGTATTTT
len: 14; abundance: few; d_gene: NA; v_gene: TRBV30; j_gene: TRBJ1-1; CDR3aa: CAWSAFTANPGAFF; CDR3nt: TGTGCCTGGAGTGCTTTTACAGCAAACCCTGGAGCTTTCTTT
len: 15; abundance: NA; d_gene: TRBD1; v_gene: TRBV5-4; j_gene: TRBJ2-7; CDR3aa: CASSLAGDRGYEQYF; CDR3nt: TGTGCCAGCAGCTTGGCAGGGGACAGGGGCTACGAGCAGTACTTC
len: 15; abundance: NA; d_gene: NA; v_gene: TRBV9; j_gene: TRBJ2-2; CDR3aa: CASSVGTPNTGELFF; CDR3nt: TGTGCCAGCAGCGTGGGGACACCAAACACCGGGGAGCTGTTTTTT
len: 12; abundance: NA; d_gene: NA; v_gene: TRBV5-6; j_gene: TRBJ2-1; CDR3aa: CASSFTDNEQFF; CDR3nt: TGTGCCAGCAGCTTTACAGACAATGAGCAGTTCTTC
len: 15; abundance: NA; d_gene: TRBD1; v_gene: TRBV28; j_gene: TRBJ1-5; CDR3aa: CASSSPTGGGQPQHF; CDR3nt: TGTGCCAGCAGCAGCCCGACAGGGGGAGGACAGCCCCAGCATTTT
len: 11; abundance: NA; d_gene: NA; v_gene: TRBV11-2; j_gene: TRBJ2-7; CDR3aa: CASSLLHEQYF; CDR3nt: TGTGCCAGCAGTCTACTCCACGAGCAGTACTTC
len: 15; abundance: NA; d_gene: NA; v_gene: TRBV28; j_gene: TRBJ1-2; CDR3aa: CASTLGSGGVYGYTF; CDR3nt: TGTGCCAGCACCCTGGGATCGGGGGGCGTCTATGGCTACACCTTC
len: 16; abundance: NA; d_gene: TRBD1; v_gene: TRBV9; j_gene: TRBJ1-1; CDR3aa: CASSVEGAIGTAEAFF; CDR3nt: TGTGCCAGCAGCGTAGAGGGGGCGATTGGGACAGCTGAAGCTTTCTTT
len: 17; abundance: NA; d_gene: TRBD1; v_gene: TRBV7-8; j_gene: TRBJ1-4; CDR3aa: CASSLVQGGGDDEKLFF; CDR3nt: TGTGCCAGCAGCTTAGTACAGGGGGGGGGTGACGATGAAAAACTGTTTTTT
len: 15; abundance: NA; d_gene: NA; v_gene: TRBV5-1; j_gene: TRBJ1-3; CDR3aa: CASSDWGGAGNTIYF; CDR3nt: TGCGCCAGCAGTGACTGGGGGGGTGCCGGAAACACCATATATTTT
len: 14; abundance: NA; d_gene: NA; v_gene: TRBV9; j_gene: TRBJ2-6; CDR3aa: CASGANSGANVLTF; CDR3nt: TGTGCCAGCGGAGCGAACTCTGGGGCCAACGTCCTGACTTTC
len: 14; abundance: NA; d_gene: NA; v_gene: TRBV4-2; j_gene: TRBJ2-7; CDR3aa: CASSQDGRTYEQYF; CDR3nt: TGTGCCAGCAGCCAAGACGGGAGAACCTACGAGCAGTACTTC
len: 13; abundance: NA; d_gene: TRBD2; v_gene: TRBV6-1; j_gene: TRBJ2-1; CDR3aa: CASSLLAGGEQFF; CDR3nt: TGTGCCAGCAGTTTACTAGCGGGAGGGGAGCAGTTCTTC
len: 18; abundance: NA; d_gene: TRBD1; v_gene: TRBV30; j_gene: TRBJ2-6; CDR3aa: CAWSARQGELSGANVLTF; CDR3nt: TGTGCCTGGAGTGCGCGACAGGGGGAGTTGTCTGGGGCCAACGTCCTGACTTTC
len: 17; abundance: NA; d_gene: TRBD2; v_gene: TRBV27; j_gene: TRBJ2-2; CDR3aa: CASSFILASGSTGELFF; CDR3nt: TGTGCCAGCAGTTTCATCCTGGCTAGCGGGTCCACCGGGGAGCTGTTTTTT
len: 15; abundance: NA; d_gene: NA; v_gene: TRBV6-1; j_gene: TRBJ1-1; CDR3aa: CASSESPGGLTEAFF; CDR3nt: TGTGCCAGCAGTGAATCTCCGGGGGGCCTCACTGAAGCTTTCTTT
len: 15; abundance: NA; d_gene: NA; v_gene: TRBV6-5; j_gene: TRBJ1-3; CDR3aa: CASSLGGMLGNTIYF; CDR3nt: TGTGCCAGCAGTCTCGGGGGGATGCTCGGAAACACCATATATTTT
len: 15; abundance: NA; d_gene: TRBD2; v_gene: TRBV27; j_gene: TRBJ2-1; CDR3aa: CASSSRAGALNEQFF; CDR3nt: TGTGCCAGCAGTTCACGAGCGGGAGCCCTCAATGAGCAGTTCTTC
len: 15; abundance: NA; d_gene: TRBD1; v_gene: TRBV7-6; j_gene: TRBJ2-7; CDR3aa: CASSSGTAGHYEQYF; CDR3nt: TGTGCCAGCAGCTCCGGGACAGCCGGGCACTACGAGCAGTACTTC
len: 14; abundance: NA; d_gene: NA; v_gene: TRBV19; j_gene: TRBJ2-4; CDR3aa: CASSISQGPNIQYF; CDR3nt: TGTGCCAGTAGTATAAGCCAGGGCCCAAACATTCAGTACTTC
len: 15; abundance: NA; d_gene: TRBD1; v_gene: TRBV4-2; j_gene: TRBJ1-2; CDR3aa: CASSQDGTANYGYTF; CDR3nt: TGTGCCAGCAGCCAAGATGGGACAGCGAACTATGGCTACACCTTC
len: 13; abundance: NA; d_gene: NA; v_gene: TRBV2; j_gene: TRBJ2-5; CDR3aa: CASSGAGFETQYF; CDR3nt: TGTGCCAGCAGTGGGGCGGGGTTTGAGACCCAGTACTTC
len: 15; abundance: NA; d_gene: TRBD1; v_gene: TRBV27; j_gene: TRBJ1-6; CDR3aa: CASSWRDRGFSPLHF; CDR3nt: TGTGCCAGCAGTTGGAGGGACAGGGGTTTTTCACCCCTCCACTTT
len: 16; abundance: few; d_gene: TRBD1; v_gene: TRBV10-3; j_gene: TRBJ2-7; CDR3aa: CAISDGGTGLPYEQYF; CDR3nt: TGTGCCATCAGTGATGGTGGGACAGGGCTACCCTACGAGCAGTACTTC
len: 13; abundance: few; d_gene: NA; v_gene: TRBV5-1; j_gene: TRBJ2-7; CDR3aa: CASSLIVGGEQYF; CDR3nt: TGCGCCAGCAGCTTGATAGTGGGGGGCGAGCAGTACTTC
len: 18; abundance: NA; d_gene: NA; v_gene: TRBV4-1; j_gene: TRBJ2-7; CDR3aa: CASSQGDLLAGFPYEQYF; CDR3nt: TGCGCCAGCAGCCAAGGGGATCTCTTGGCGGGATTCCCCTACGAGCAGTACTTC
len: 16; abundance: NA; d_gene: NA; v_gene: TRBV4-2; j_gene: TRBJ2-5; CDR3aa: CASSQEVPPRQETQYF; CDR3nt: TGTGCCAGCAGCCAAGAGGTCCCCCCTAGACAAGAGACCCAGTACTTC
len: 17; abundance: NA; d_gene: TRBD2; v_gene: TRBV27; j_gene: TRBJ2-2; CDR3aa: CASRTGTSGVNTGELFF; CDR3nt: TGTGCCAGCAGAACGGGGACTAGCGGGGTGAACACCGGGGAGCTGTTTTTT
len: 18; abundance: NA; d_gene: NA; v_gene: TRBV6-1; j_gene: TRBJ2-3; CDR3aa: CASSEDVVAGLTTDTQYF; CDR3nt: TGTGCCAGCAGTGAAGACGTGGTGGCAGGGCTAACCACAGATACGCAGTATTTT
len: 15; abundance: NA; d_gene: TRBD2; v_gene: TRBV19; j_gene: TRBJ2-3; CDR3aa: CASSETSGRSDTQYF; CDR3nt: TGTGCCAGTAGTGAGACTAGCGGGAGGTCCGATACGCAGTATTTT
len: 15; abundance: NA; d_gene: TRBD1; v_gene: TRBV19; j_gene: TRBJ1-2; CDR3aa: CASSISQDRQYGYTF; CDR3nt: TGTGCCAGTAGTATTTCCCAGGACAGGCAATATGGCTACACCTTC
len: 10; abundance: NA; d_gene: NA; v_gene: TRBV20-1; j_gene: TRBJ2-1; CDR3aa: CSVLVTEQFF; CDR3nt: TGCAGCGTACTAGTTACTGAGCAGTTCTTC
len: 16; abundance: NA; d_gene: TRBD2; v_gene: TRBV9; j_gene: TRBJ2-2; CDR3aa: CASSAGLAGSTGELFF; CDR3nt: TGTGCCAGCAGCGCCGGACTAGCGGGGTCCACCGGGGAGCTGTTTTTT
len: 13; abundance: NA; d_gene: NA; v_gene: TRBV6-5; j_gene: TRBJ1-2; CDR3aa: CATRGAFDYGYTF; CDR3nt: TGTGCCACCCGGGGGGCGTTCGACTATGGCTACACCTTC
len: 16; abundance: NA; d_gene: TRBD2; v_gene: TRBV7-6; j_gene: TRBJ2-1; CDR3aa: CASSSLTSGSYNEQFF; CDR3nt: TGTGCCAGCAGCTCCCTTACTAGCGGGTCCTACAATGAGCAGTTCTTC
len: 12; abundance: NA; d_gene: TRBD2; v_gene: TRBV28; j_gene: TRBJ2-1; CDR3aa: CASSWGGGEQFF; CDR3nt: TGTGCCAGCAGTTGGGGCGGGGGTGAGCAGTTCTTC
len: 15; abundance: NA; d_gene: TRBD2; v_gene: TRBV19; j_gene: TRBJ2-3; CDR3aa: CASSPPGTSGRGQYF; CDR3nt: TGTGCCAGTAGTCCCCCCGGGACTAGCGGGAGAGGGCAGTATTTT
len: 14; abundance: few; d_gene: NA; v_gene: TRBV28; j_gene: TRBJ2-7; CDR3aa: CASSLGRARDEQYF; CDR3nt: TGTGCCAGCAGTTTGGGCAGGGCAAGGGACGAGCAGTACTTC